This T cell receptor (beta chain) was retrieved from a study of cytomegalovirus exposure and HLA in healthy donors. Findings and caveats of the study: There were 150 to 200 TCR beta chains listed as cytomegalovirus-associated. Most TCRs appeared rarely, but some public TCRs recurred in many donors.

Germline loops: CDR1 LNHDA, CDR2 SQIVND (reference sequence). Trimming pared 6 bases from V and 0 bases from J, leaving 33 bases between. The CDR3 runs to 23 residues. Measured with immunoSEQ multiplex PCR; TCRdb has only the in-frame clones, and not every one. Here the sample spans about 200,000 clones, about 91% being singletons. As concerns this clone: Its antigen is currently unknown.

Sequencing used PBMCs. This TCR derives from a woman under 30 in good health and CMV-seronegative. The genes are TRBV19 and TRBJ2-6, with D maybe TRBD2 (5 bases). Here the CDR3 reads CASSLIIPVDGRRGPSGANVLTF. As DNA, the CDR3 is TGTGCCAGTAGCCTCATAATCCCCGTGGACGGTCGTCGGGGTCCCTCTGGGGCCAACGTCCTGACTTTC.